This passage covers 17 T cell receptor beta chains from one sample sequenced in a study of blood T cell repertoires in COVID-19. Here immunoSEQ multiplex PCR was the method, and the copy in TCRdb shows in-frame clones only, minus some. The top ten clones hold around 3.5% of a sample with approximately 140,000 clones, around 86% of them seen once. Source material: peripheral blood. All receptors derive from a man between 65 and 85 years old with acute or convalescent COVID-19.

This rearrangement joins TRBV7-2 to TRBJ2-3, with 11 bases identical to TRBD1. In germline, CDR1 is SGHTA, CDR2 FQGNSA. V dropped 1 base and J dropped 5; count of bases not matched to a gene: 5. CDR3 length: 16 amino acids. CDR3 bases: TGTGCCAGCAGCTTAGATCGGGGACAGGGGGGAGATACGCAGTATTTT. Its protein product is CASSLDRGQGGDTQYF.

V and J are TRBV11-3 and TRBJ2-3; a possible D gene is TRBD1 (5 bases). The CDR3 spans 14 residues. Germline V CDR1 and CDR2: SGHNT, YENEEA. V gave up 7 bases and J gave up 3 bases, with 14 bases separating them. CDR3 DNA sequence: TGTGCCAGCAAGGGGCCGACAGAAACAGATACGCAGTATTTT. Translated, it gives CASKGPTETDTQYF.

This clone was seen a single time. J is TRBJ2-7 and V is TRBV4-2; D may be TRBD2 (6 bases). This CDR3 contains 14 residues. CDR1 is LGHNA and CDR2 is YNFKEQ in the germline V gene. The ends were cut back, 5 bases at V and 6 bases at J, with 17 bases in the middle. The DNA for the CDR3 is TGTGCCAGCAGCACCGCCGGGGGAGTTGGCGAGCAGTACTTC. As protein: CASSTAGGVGEQYF.

V gene TRBV19 combines with J gene TRBJ1-5; maybe TRBD1 (5 bases). Germline CDR1 is LNHDA and CDR2 is SQIVND (reference sequence). With 4 bases removed from V and 7 bases from J, the gap between germline ends came to 20 bases. The CDR3 consists of 16 residues. The CDR3 DNA is TGTGCCAGTAGTAAAGGTGGTAAGTTAGCAGGGCAGCCCCAGCATTTT. This translates into CASSKGGKLAGQPQHF.

Only a few counts were recorded for this clone. The CDR3 bases are TGTGCCAGCAGCTTGGTAGCGGGGGAGACCCAGTACTTC. This translates into CASSLVAGETQYF. The J gene is TRBJ2-5, the V gene TRBV5-6, with TRBD2 matching 8 bases. The CDR3 consists of 13 residues. V shed 0 bases, J shed 5 bases, and the junction held 0 bases outside the gene matches. Germline V gene lookup returns CDR1 SGHDT and CDR2 YYEEEE. Based on the CDR3 plus reference TRBV5-6 and TRBJ2-5, the full variable domain is DAGVTQSPTHLIKTRGQQVTLRCSPKSGHDTVSWYQQALGQGPQFIFQYYEEEERQRGNFPDRFSGHQFPNYSSELNVNALLLGDSALYLCASSLVAGETQYFGPGTRLLVL.

This rearrangement joins TRBV7-9 to TRBJ1-3; the match to TRBD1 covers 9 bases. Germline lookup yields CDR1 SEHNR and CDR2 FQNEAQ (reference sequence). This CDR3 is built from 15 residues. V lost 0 bases to trimming and J lost 4 bases; unmatched junction nucleotides: 1. The CDR3 here is CASSLAGTGGNTIYF. CDR3 in DNA: TGTGCCAGCAGCTTAGCCGGGACAGGGGGAAACACCATATATTTT.

The genes are TRBV7-2 and TRBJ1-3; TRBD1 is a possible D gene (5 bases). The CDR3 is 15 residues long. Between the trimmed V and J ends, which lost 4 bases and 0 bases, there was a span of 10 bases. Germline lookup yields CDR1 SGHTA and CDR2 FQGNSA. The CDR3 nucleotides are TGTGCCAGCAGCTGGGACTCGAGCTCTGGAAACACCATATATTTT. It yields the protein CASSWDSSSGNTIYF.

This clone showed up just once. The rearrangement links TRBV7-2 to TRBJ2-3; 8 bases agree with TRBD1. Trimming cost V 6 bases and J 3 bases; bases outside gene matches: 5. The length of the CDR3 is 14 residues. The germline V gene encodes CDR1 SGHTA and CDR2 FQGNSA. CDR3 protein: CASSSGTGTDTQYF. The CDR3 nucleotides read TGTGCCAGCAGTTCCGGGACAGGAACAGATACGCAGTATTTT.

This clone occurred once. The CDR3 spells CATGGGDTQYF. CDR3 coding DNA: TGTGCCACGGGGGGAGGGGATACGCAGTATTTT. The chain couples TRBV28 to TRBJ2-3; 7 bases fit TRBD2. The V and J ends lost 10 bases and 6 bases, in that order; junction bases with no gene match: 4. CDR3 length: 11 residues. CDR1 and CDR2 (germline): MDHEN, SYDVKM.

Concerning this clone: Compared with germline, one end of the junction differs, possibly owing to a read error. V gene TRBV27 combines with J gene TRBJ2-7; D gene ambiguous. Germline V CDR1 and CDR2: MNHEY, SMNVEV (reference sequence). The CDR3 spans 12 residues. The CDR3 DNA reads as TGTGCCAGCGGTTTTGGCAACTACGAGCAGTACTTC. It yields the protein CASGFGNYEQYF.

This rearrangement joins TRBV5-1 to TRBJ1-2; 8 bases line up with TRBD1. Germline loops: CDR1 SGHRS, CDR2 YFSETQ. This CDR3 spans 15 amino acids. The V gene end was trimmed by 4 bases and the J gene end by 4 bases; junction bases not matched to a gene: 9. Here the CDR3 reads CASSLNLQGGYGYTF. The CDR3 nucleotides read TGCGCCAGCAGCCTAAACTTACAGGGGGGCTATGGCTACACCTTC.

V is TRBV14 and J is TRBJ2-1; no clear D. The V end lost 1 base, the J end lost 6 bases, and 13 bases lay between the germline ends. The CDR3 has 15 residues. Germline V gene data show CDR1 as SGHDN and CDR2 as FVKESK. The CDR3 reads CASSQALVIFNEQFF. The CDR3 DNA reads as TGTGCCAGCAGCCAAGCACTCGTTATTTTCAATGAGCAGTTCTTC.

CDR3 residues: CASSSLAEGDGDTQYF. The CDR3 nucleotides read TGCGCCAGCAGCTCTCTAGCGGAGGGGGATGGAGATACGCAGTATTTT. The rearrangement uses TRBV5-1 and TRBJ2-3; maybe TRBD2 (7 bases). V gave up 3 bases and J gave up 5 bases, with 19 bases separating them. The V gene's germline CDR1 is SGHRS and CDR2 YFSETQ. The CDR3 consists of 16 residues.

The chain employs TRBV19 and TRBJ2-2; D remains ambiguous. Trimming took off 2 bases at V and 5 bases at J, with 15 bases between the two ends. CDR1 and CDR2 from the germline V gene are LNHDA and SQIVND (reference sequence). This CDR3 has 16 residues. CDR3 sequence: CASSIMGQVITGELFF. CDR3 nucleotide sequence: TGTGCCAGTAGTATAATGGGCCAAGTAATAACCGGGGAGCTGTTTTTT.

This sequence joins TRBV29-1 and TRBJ2-7; D may be TRBD1 (6 bases). The CDR3 contains 12 residues. V was trimmed by 4 bases and J by 5 bases, leaving 12 bases between them. The germline CDR1 and CDR2 sequences are SQVTM and ANQGSEA. CDR3: CSVASGADEQYF. CDR3 DNA sequence: TGCAGCGTTGCATCAGGGGCCGACGAGCAGTACTTC.

This clone was counted a few times. This rearrangement joins TRBV7-2 to TRBJ1-4, with TRBD1 identical over 8 bases. Germline assignment: CDR1 SGHTA and CDR2 FQGNSA. There are 15 residues in the CDR3. The J segment lost 6 bases and the V segment lost 4 bases, leaving 7 bases of the junction unmatched. The CDR3 DNA is TGTGCCAGCAGCTCGGGGACAGGCTCCTATGAAAAACTGTTTTTT. This sequence encodes CASSSGTGSYEKLFF. Based on the CDR3 plus reference TRBV7-2 and TRBJ1-4, the full variable domain is GAGVSQSPSNKVTEKGKDVELRCDPISGHTALYWYRQSLGQGLEFLIYFQGNSAPDKSGLPSDRFSAERTGGSVSTLTIQRTQQEDSAVYLCASSSGTGSYEKLFFGSGTQLSVL.

The J gene is TRBJ2-3, the V gene TRBV9; 10 nucleotides line up with TRBD2. CDR1 SGDLS and CDR2 YYNGEE come from the germline V gene. CDR3 length: 15 residues. Trimming removed 4 bases from V and 4 bases from J; junction bases left unmatched: 6. Here the CDR3 DNA reads TGTGCCAGCAGCATAATAGCGGGGGGCTCAGATACGCAGTATTTT. It is translated as CASSIIAGGSDTQYF.